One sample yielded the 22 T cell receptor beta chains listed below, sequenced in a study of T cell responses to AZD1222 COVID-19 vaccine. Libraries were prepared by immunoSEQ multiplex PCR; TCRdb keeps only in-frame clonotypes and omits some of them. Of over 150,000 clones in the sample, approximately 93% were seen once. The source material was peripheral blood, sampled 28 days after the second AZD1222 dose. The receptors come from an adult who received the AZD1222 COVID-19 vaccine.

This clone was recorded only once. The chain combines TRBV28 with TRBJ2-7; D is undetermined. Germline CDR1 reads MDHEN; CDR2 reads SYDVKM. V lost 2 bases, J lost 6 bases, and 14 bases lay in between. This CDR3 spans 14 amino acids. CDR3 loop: CASSLEAGWGEQYF. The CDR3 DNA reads TGTGCCAGCAGTTTAGAGGCAGGTTGGGGCGAGCAGTACTTC.

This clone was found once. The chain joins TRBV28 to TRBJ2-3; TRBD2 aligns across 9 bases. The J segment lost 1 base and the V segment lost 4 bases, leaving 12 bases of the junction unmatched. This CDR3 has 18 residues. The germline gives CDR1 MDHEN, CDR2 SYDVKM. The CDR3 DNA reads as TGTGCCAGCAGTTCCTTTAATAGCGGGGGTGCTGGCACAGATACGCAGTATTTT. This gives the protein CASSSFNSGGAGTDTQYF. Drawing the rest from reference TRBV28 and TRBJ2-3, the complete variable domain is DVKVTQSSRYLVKRTGEKVFLECVQDMDHENMFWYRQDPGLGLRLIYFSYDVKMKEKGDIPEGYSVSREKKERFSLILESASTNQTSMYLCASSSFNSGGAGTDTQYFGPGTRLTVL.

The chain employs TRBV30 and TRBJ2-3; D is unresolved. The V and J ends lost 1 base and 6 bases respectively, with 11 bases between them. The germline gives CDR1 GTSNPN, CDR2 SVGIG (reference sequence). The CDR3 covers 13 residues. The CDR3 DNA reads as TGTGCCTGGAGTGCAAGGGTTGCGGATACGCAGTATTTT. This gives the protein CAWSARVADTQYF.

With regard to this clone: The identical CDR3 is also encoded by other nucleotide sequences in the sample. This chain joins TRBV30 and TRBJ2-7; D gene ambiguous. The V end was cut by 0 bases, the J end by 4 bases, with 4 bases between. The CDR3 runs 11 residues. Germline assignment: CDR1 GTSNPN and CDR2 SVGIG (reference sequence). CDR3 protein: CAWSVSYEQYF. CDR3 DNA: TGTGCCTGGAGTGTGTCTTACGAGCAGTACTTC.

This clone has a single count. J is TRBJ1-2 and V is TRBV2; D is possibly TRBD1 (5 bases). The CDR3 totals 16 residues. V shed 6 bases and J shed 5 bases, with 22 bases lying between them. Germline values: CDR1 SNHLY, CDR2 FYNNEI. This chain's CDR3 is CASRGLQGGSWYGYTF. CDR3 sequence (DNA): TGTGCCAGCAGGGGACTGCAGGGAGGGAGCTGGTATGGCTACACCTTC.

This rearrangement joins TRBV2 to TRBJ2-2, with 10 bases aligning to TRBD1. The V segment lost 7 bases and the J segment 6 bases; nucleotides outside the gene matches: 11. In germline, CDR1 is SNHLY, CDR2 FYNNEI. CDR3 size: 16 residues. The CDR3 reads CASTDRTGGFSGELFF. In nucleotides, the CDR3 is TGTGCCAGCACCGACAGGACAGGGGGATTTTCCGGGGAGCTGTTTTTT.

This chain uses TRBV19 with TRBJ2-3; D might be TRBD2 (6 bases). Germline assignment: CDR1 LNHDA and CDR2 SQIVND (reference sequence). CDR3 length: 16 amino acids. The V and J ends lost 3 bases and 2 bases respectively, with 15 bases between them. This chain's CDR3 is CASSIPTGGNTDTQYF. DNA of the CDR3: TGTGCCAGTAGTATCCCGACTGGGGGGAACACAGATACGCAGTATTTT.

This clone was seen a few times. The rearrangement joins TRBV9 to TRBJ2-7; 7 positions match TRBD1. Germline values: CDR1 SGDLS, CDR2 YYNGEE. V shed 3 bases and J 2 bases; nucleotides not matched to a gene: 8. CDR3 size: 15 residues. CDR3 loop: CASSATPQGAYEQYF. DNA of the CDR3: TGTGCCAGCAGCGCGACCCCTCAGGGGGCCTACGAGCAGTACTTC.

The CDR3 loop reads CASSLRQGGRSTDTQYF. The CDR3 nucleotides are TGTGCCAGCAGTTTAAGGCAGGGGGGGCGTAGCACAGATACGCAGTATTTT. The chain combines TRBV27 with TRBJ2-3; TRBD1 or TRBD2 may be the D gene (7 bases each). V dropped 2 bases and J dropped 0 bases, with 15 bases sitting between them. The germline gives CDR1 MNHEY, CDR2 SMNVEV (reference sequence). The CDR3 length is 17 residues.

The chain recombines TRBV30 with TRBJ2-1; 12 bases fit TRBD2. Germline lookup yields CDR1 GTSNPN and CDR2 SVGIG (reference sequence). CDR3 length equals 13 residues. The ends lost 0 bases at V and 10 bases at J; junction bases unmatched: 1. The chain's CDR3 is CAWSVLAGGEQFF. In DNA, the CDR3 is TGTGCCTGGAGTGTCCTAGCGGGGGGGGAGCAGTTCTTC.

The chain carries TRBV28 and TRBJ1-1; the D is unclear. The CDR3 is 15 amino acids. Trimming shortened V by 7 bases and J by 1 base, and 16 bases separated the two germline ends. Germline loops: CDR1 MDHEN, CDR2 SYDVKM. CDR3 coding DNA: TGTGCCAGCACCAGACGCAGGCCCTCGAACACTGAAGCTTTCTTT. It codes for CASTRRRPSNTEAFF.

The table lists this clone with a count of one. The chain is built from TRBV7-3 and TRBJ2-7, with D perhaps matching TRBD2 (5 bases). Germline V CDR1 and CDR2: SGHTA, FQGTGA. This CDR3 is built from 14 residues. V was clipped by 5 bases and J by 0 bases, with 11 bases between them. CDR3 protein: CASSEGLLSYEQYF. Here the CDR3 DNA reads TGTGCCAGCAGCGAAGGACTCCTCTCCTACGAGCAGTACTTC.

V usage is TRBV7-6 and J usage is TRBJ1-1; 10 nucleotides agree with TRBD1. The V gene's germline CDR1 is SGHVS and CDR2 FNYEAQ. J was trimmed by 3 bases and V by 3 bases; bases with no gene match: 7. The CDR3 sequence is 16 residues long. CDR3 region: CASSLWRDRGDTEAFF. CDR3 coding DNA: TGTGCCAGCAGCTTGTGGCGGGACAGGGGTGACACTGAAGCTTTCTTT.

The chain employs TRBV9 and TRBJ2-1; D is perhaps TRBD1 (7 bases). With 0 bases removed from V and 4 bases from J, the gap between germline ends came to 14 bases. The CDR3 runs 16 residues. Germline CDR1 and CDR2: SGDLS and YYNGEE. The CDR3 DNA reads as TGTGCCAGCAGCGTAGCGGGGGACAGCTTGTACAATGAGCAGTTCTTC. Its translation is CASSVAGDSLYNEQFF.

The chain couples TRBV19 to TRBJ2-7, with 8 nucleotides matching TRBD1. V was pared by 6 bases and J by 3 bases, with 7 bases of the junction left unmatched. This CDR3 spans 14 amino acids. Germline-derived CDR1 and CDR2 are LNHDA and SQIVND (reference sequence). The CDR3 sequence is CASRGQGLLYEQYF. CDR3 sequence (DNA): TGTGCCAGTAGAGGACAGGGATTACTCTACGAGCAGTACTTC.

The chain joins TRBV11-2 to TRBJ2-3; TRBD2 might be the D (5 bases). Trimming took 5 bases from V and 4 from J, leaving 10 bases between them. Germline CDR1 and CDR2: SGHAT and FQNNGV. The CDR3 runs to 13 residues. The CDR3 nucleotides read TGTGCCAGCAGCCTCGAGCGGTCAGATACGCAGTATTTT. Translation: CASSLERSDTQYF.

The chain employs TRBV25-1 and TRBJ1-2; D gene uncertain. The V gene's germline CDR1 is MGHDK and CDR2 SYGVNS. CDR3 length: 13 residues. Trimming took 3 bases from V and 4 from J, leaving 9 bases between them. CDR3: CASSDWVGYGYTF. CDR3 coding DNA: TGTGCCAGCAGTGATTGGGTGGGCTATGGCTACACCTTC.

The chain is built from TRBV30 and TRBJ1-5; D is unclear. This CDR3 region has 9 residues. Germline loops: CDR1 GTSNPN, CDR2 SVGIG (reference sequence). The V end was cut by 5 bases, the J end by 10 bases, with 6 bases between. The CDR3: CAWGEPQHF. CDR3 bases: TGTGCCTGGGGGGAACCCCAGCATTTT. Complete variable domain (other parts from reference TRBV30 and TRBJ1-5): SQTIHQWPATLVQPVGSPLSLECTVEGTSNPNLYWYRQAAGRGLQLLFYSVGIGQISSEVPQNLSASRPQDRQFILSSKKLLLSDSGFYLCAWGEPQHFGDGTRLSIL.

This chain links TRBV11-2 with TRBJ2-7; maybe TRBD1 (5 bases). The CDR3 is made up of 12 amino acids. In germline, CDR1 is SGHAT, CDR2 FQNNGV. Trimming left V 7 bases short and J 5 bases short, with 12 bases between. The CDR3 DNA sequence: TGTGCCAGCAAAGACAGTACTCACGAGCAGTACTTC. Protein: CASKDSTHEQYF.

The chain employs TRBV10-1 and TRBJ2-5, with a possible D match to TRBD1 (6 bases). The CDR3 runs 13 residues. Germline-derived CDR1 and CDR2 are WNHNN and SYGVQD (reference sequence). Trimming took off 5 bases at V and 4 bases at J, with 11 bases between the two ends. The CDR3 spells CASSTGYGETQYF. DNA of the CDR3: TGCGCCAGCAGTACAGGGTACGGAGAGACCCAGTACTTC.

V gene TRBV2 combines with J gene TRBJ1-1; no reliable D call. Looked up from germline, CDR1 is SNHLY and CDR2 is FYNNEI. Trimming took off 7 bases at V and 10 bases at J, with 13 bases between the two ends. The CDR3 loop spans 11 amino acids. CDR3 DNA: TGTGCCAGCATTGTATCTACCGGAGCTTTCTTT. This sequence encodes CASIVSTGAFF.

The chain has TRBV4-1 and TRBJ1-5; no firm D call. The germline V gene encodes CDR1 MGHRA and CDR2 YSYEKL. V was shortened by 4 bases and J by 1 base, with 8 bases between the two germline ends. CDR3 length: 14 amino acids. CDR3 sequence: CASSLLGSNQPQHF. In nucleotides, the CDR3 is TGCGCCAGCAGCCTCTTAGGGAGCAATCAGCCCCAGCATTTT.